This T cell receptor (beta chain) appears in the sequencing data of a study of blood T cells in healthy people across ages (dated by TCRdb to between 2015 and 2016). Regarding the complete study: Template switching captured roughly one uniquely barcoded TCR beta cDNA molecule per two T cells in model experiments. Age-related changes in TCR beta repertoire diversity were measured in the study by deep sequencing normalized with unique cDNA molecular identifiers. Donors were grouped into four age groups: young (average roughly 15 years), middle-aged (about 38), aged (around 56) and long-lived (around 82). Donors of different ages were randomly distributed across sequencing lanes to avoid experimental bias. The study analyzed two additional independent replicas of 1 million unique cDNA reads from the same blood draw for two donors, one aged 18 to 29 and one aged 80 or older. Broader findings and caveats from the paper: Estimates of total diversity from one million sequenced T cells were regarded as lower bounds and underestimates. Observed TCR beta diversity per million T cells fell roughly linearly with age, and a significant reduction was already apparent by age around 40. Donor CMV infection status was unknown, potentially confounding age-related changes in expanded clonotypes. Conclusive comparison of naive and antigen-experienced compartments was prevented by the profiling of bulk unsorted PBMCs. A strong correlation was found between observed TCR beta diversity and the percentage of naive T cells measured by flow cytometry. Compared with the aged group, the long-lived group had more naive CD4+ T cells, fewer expanded clones and increased TCR diversity, suggesting age selection.

The CDR1 and CDR2 encoded by the germline V gene are SGHRS and YFSETQ. The CDR3, cysteine through phenylalanine, is 12 amino acids long. Solely the CDR3 DNA is kept, with 36 bases framed from the first base. Trimming at the junction amounts to 0 bases on V and 9 bases on J, and the germline ends lie 7 bases apart. Regarding this clonotype: Its antigen specificity is not known. Base quality data are lacking; no much larger clone is found one base away.

The library was obtained by 5' RACE. The run used an Illumina HiSeq 2500. A second roughly 7 to 12 cycle PCR used a sample-barcoded 5' primer and a J-beta primer mix. A unique molecular identifier was introduced onto each TCR beta cDNA molecule by a template-switch 5' adaptor carrying 12 random nucleotides. At least 2.5 million CDR3-containing paired-end reads were obtained from each sample. All of the RNA was converted into first-strand cDNA using the Mint cDNA synthesis kit, with a TRBC-specific oligonucleotide serving as the primer. Following uracil-DNA glycosylase treatment, a first 18-cycle PCR with universal primers M1SS and BC2_uni_R was performed on all cDNA. From the authors' description of their analysis: Each sample was normalized by randomly selecting 1 million high-quality reads, each carrying a distinct molecular identifier. Reads with shared molecular identifiers were discarded instead of being binned into consensus sequences. MiTCR, run with a Q25 quality threshold and the strictest error-elimination algorithm, handled CDR3 identification, clonotype clustering and error correction. A nonparametric unseen species model with Euler transformation was used to estimate a lower bound on total TCR beta diversity. The public reads were quality trimmed at Q25 with fastp and then assembled into clones with MiXCR by TCRdb, keeping productive beta chains. Rows with a matching CDR3 protein are joined into one entry that keeps the most common DNA and genes. The V and J calls come from TCRdb's annotation, not from the publication. The table for this sample lists some 900,000 distinct CDR3 sequences; roughly 50% of them were counted only once. Together, the top ten hold about an eighth of the sample.

The donors were some 36 Caucasian individuals from Russia, aged about 6 to 100 years, who were systemically healthy. Each donor gave about 11 milliliters of peripheral blood, drawn into EDTA-treated Vacutainer tubes. Ficoll-Paque density-gradient centrifugation was used to isolate PBMCs, with at least 6.5 million per sample. Trizol reagent was used to extract total RNA from the PBMCs, yielding at least 5.5 micrograms per sample. For every donor, flow cytometry on a PBMC aliquot measured the percentage of naive CD45RAhigh/CD27high T cells. This TCR came from a young man in good health. The rearrangement joined TRBV5-1 to TRBJ1-5; the D gene lacks a confident call. Sequenced sample: blood. At the DNA level, the sequence is TGCGCCAGCAGCTTGGATTCTGGGCCCCAGCATTTT. Its amino acids are CASSLDSGPQHF.